The rows below give T cell receptor beta chains drawn from one sample of a study of molecular identifiers for immune sequencing clone quantification. One entry per CDR3 protein, called by TCRdb with MiXCR from the PCR reads. The data show under 650,000 distinct CDR3 sequences, just under 20% seen once. Sequencing used naive CD8+ T cells from blood, with Jurkat cell RNA spiked in. The receptor source for this set is a human donor in good health. Some libraries in this study had Jurkat cell RNA spiked in. CDR3s include the opening cysteine and the closing phenylalanine or tryptophan.

J | V | CDR3
TRBJ2-1 | TRBV27 | CASREAGGQDEQFF
TRBJ1-1 | TRBV20-1 | CSARSGQSRNTEAFF
TRBJ2-5 | TRBV28 | CASSRFQGFQETQYF
TRBJ2-3 | TRBV20-1 | CSARPIAGDSTDTQYF
TRBJ1-2 | TRBV10-3 | CAISEDGNYGYTF
TRBJ2-5 | TRBV5-6 | CASSLGVVGETQYF
TRBJ2-1 | TRBV7-2 | CASSLGLAVSYNEQFF
TRBJ1-5 | TRBV7-2 | CASSLVAEPTNPYSNQPQHF
TRBJ2-1 | TRBV4-1 | CASSQVRGPPYNEQFF
TRBJ1-2 | TRBV12-3/TRBV12-4 | CASSFPAAYGYTF
TRBJ1-2 | TRBV19 | CATAPSLTEGYTF
TRBJ2-1 | TRBV12-3/TRBV12-4 | CASSYLSAYNEQFF
TRBJ2-5 | TRBV5-6 | CASSPGLKQETQYF
TRBJ1-5 | TRBV7-9 | CASTSSPQHF
TRBJ2-7 | TRBV20-1 | CSARGSEAGGPGYEQYF
TRBJ2-7 | TRBV27 | CASSFSSHYEQYF
TRBJ2-2 | TRBV10-2 | CASNGQGWPGELFF
TRBJ2-2 | TRBV19 | CASSEQGNTGELFF
TRBJ2-1 | TRBV7-6 | CASSLVSGIAYNEQFF
TRBJ2-5 | TRBV19 | CASSYLGLADWETQYF
TRBJ1-1 | TRBV5-8 | CASSLGDRERNAEAFF
TRBJ2-7 | TRBV7-9 | CASSLALKTAPSYEQYF
TRBJ2-1 | TRBV29-1 | CGVSGERRSYNEQFF
TRBJ2-5 | TRBV7-9 | CASSLDLYWETQYF
TRBJ2-7 | TRBV4-3 | CASGQRQGGSYEQYF
TRBJ1-1 | TRBV6-6 | CASSIQSPLNTEAFF
TRBJ1-4 | TRBV5-6 | CASSLDRINEKLFF
TRBJ1-1 | TRBV5-6 | CASSATGVLEAFF
TRBJ2-7 | TRBV28 | CASSYTVRGFYEQYF
TRBJ1-5 | TRBV3-1 | CASRKSGDNQPQHF
TRBJ1-2 | TRBV6-2/TRBV6-3 | CASSLPSNYGYTF
TRBJ1-1 | TRBV6-2/TRBV6-3 | CASSPSSWNTEAFF
TRBJ1-2 | TRBV5-6 | CASSLVRGRLGYTF